The 12 T cell receptor beta chains listed next were all sequenced from one sample in a study of spatial heterogeneity in lung cancer. MiXCR, applied by TCRdb to the 5' RACE reads, yields one record per CDR3 protein. The profile covers about 39,000 distinct CDR3 sequences, with just over 3% appearing a single time and 35% to 40% taken by the ten largest. The sample's time point: sample taken at primary tumor resection. Sequencing was performed on normal lung tissue next to the tumor, taken at surgery. These receptors were collected from a male donor with early-stage non-small cell lung cancer.

The sample holds many counts of this clonotype. This chain connects TRBV5-1 to TRBJ2-3, with D perhaps TRBD2 (6 bases). V lost 1 base, J lost 6 bases, and 15 bases lay in between. This CDR3 spans 15 amino acids. The germline gives CDR1 SGHRS, CDR2 YFSETQ. The CDR3 protein is CASSLTGLRTDTQYF. CDR3 nucleotides: TGCGCCAGCAGCTTGACGGGACTCCGAACGGATACGCAGTATTTT. Drawing the rest from reference TRBV5-1 and TRBJ2-3, the complete variable domain is KAGVTQTPRYLIKTRGQQVTLSCSPISGHRSVSWYQQTPGQGLQFLFEYFSETQRNKGNFPGRFSGRQFSNSRSEMNVSTLELGDSALYLCASSLTGLRTDTQYFGPGTRLTVL.

This clonotype came up a few times. The chain has TRBV5-1 and TRBJ1-2, with D hard to call. Germline CDR1 SGHRS, CDR2 YFSETQ. V dropped 3 bases and J dropped 5 bases, with 8 bases sitting between them. CDR3 length: 12 amino acids. The CDR3 coding sequence is TGCGCCAGCAGCTCCGGACGGTATGGCTACACCTTC. It specifies CASSSGRYGYTF.

At least ten counts were recorded for this clonotype. This chain connects TRBV2 to TRBJ2-5; either TRBD1 or TRBD2 may supply D (6 bases each). The CDR3 consists of 12 residues. V lost 9 bases to trimming and J lost 1 base, with 9 bases between them. Per the germline V gene, CDR1 is SNHLY and CDR2 is FYNNEI. CDR3 nucleotide sequence: TGTGCCAGTCGGGGGCCCCAAGAGACCCAGTACTTC. It translates to CASRGPQETQYF.

This clonotype was counted between two and nine times. The V call is TRBV27, the J call TRBJ1-2, with D possibly being TRBD1 (6 bases). CDR1 and CDR2 from the germline V gene are MNHEY and SMNVEV (reference sequence). Trimming took off 6 bases at V and 7 bases at J, with 9 bases between the two ends. The CDR3 runs 11 residues. CDR3 sequence: CASSGGPGYTF. The CDR3 bases are TGTGCCAGCAGCGGGGGGCCTGGCTACACCTTC.

Only a few counts were recorded for this clonotype. This chain uses TRBV5-1 with TRBJ2-5; 8 bases line up with TRBD2. V shed 0 bases, J shed 2 bases, and the junction held 9 bases outside the gene matches. The CDR3 contains 17 residues. Germline V gene sequence: CDR1 SGHRS, CDR2 YFSETQ. The DNA of the CDR3 is TGCGCCAGCAGCTTGGGCCCTACGGGAGGGGGGCAAGAGACCCAGTACTTC. It translates to CASSLGPTGGGQETQYF.

This clonotype was seen many times. The V gene is TRBV5-1, the J gene TRBJ1-4; TRBD1 is a possible D gene (5 bases). Germline V gene sequence: CDR1 SGHRS, CDR2 YFSETQ. Between the trimmed V and J ends, which lost 0 bases and 2 bases, there was a span of 14 bases. This CDR3 is 17 amino acids long. The CDR3 reads CASSLGGTGGTNEKLFF. The CDR3 DNA is TGCGCCAGCAGCTTGGGTGGAACCGGGGGGACTAATGAAAAACTGTTTTTT.

V gene TRBV30 combines with J gene TRBJ1-5, with a weak D call TRBD1 (5 bases). Germline CDR1 is GTSNPN and CDR2 is SVGIG (reference sequence). The CDR3 consists of 14 residues. The V end was cut by 4 bases, the J end by 2 bases, with 12 bases between. As DNA, the CDR3 is TGTGCCTGGACCGCATCGGGGGGCAATCAGCCCCAGCATTTT. Its protein is CAWTASGGNQPQHF.

Many counts were recorded for this clonotype. The rearrangement uses TRBV18 and TRBJ1-6; unclear D gene. Germline V CDR1 and CDR2: KGHSH, LQKENI. Trimming removed 1 base from V and 8 bases from J, with 15 bases in between. The CDR3 loop spans 16 amino acids. The CDR3 sequence: CASSPQSVGQDSPLHF. The CDR3, as DNA: TGTGCCAGCTCACCACAGTCCGTCGGGCAAGATTCACCCCTCCACTTT. Based on the CDR3 plus reference TRBV18 and TRBJ1-6, the full variable domain is NAGVMQNPRHLVRRRGQEARLRCSPMKGHSHVYWYRQLPEEGLKFMVYLQKENIIDESGMPKERFSAEFPKEGPSILRIQQVVRGDSAAYFCASSPQSVGQDSPLHFGNGTRLTVT.

The table lists this clonotype with many counts. The chain is built from TRBV7-2 and TRBJ1-1, with D possibly matching TRBD1 (5 bases). The V gene's germline CDR1 is SGHTA and CDR2 FQGNSA. V was pared by 5 bases and J by 0 bases, with 7 bases between. The length of the CDR3 is 13 residues. CDR3 in amino acids: CASSIQVNTEAFF. In DNA form, the CDR3 reads TGTGCCAGCAGCATACAGGTGAACACTGAAGCTTTCTTT. Full variable domain (missing parts from reference TRBV7-2 and TRBJ1-1): GAGVSQSPSNKVTEKGKDVELRCDPISGHTALYWYRQSLGQGLEFLIYFQGNSAPDKSGLPSDRFSAERTGGSVSTLTIQRTQQEDSAVYLCASSIQVNTEAFFGQGTRLTVV.

This clonotype was seen repeatedly, ten times or more. The CDR3 bases are TGTGCCAGCGCCTACGTGACGCGGGGGGAAGCTTTCTTT. Translated, it gives CASAYVTRGEAFF. The rearrangement links TRBV27 to TRBJ1-1; possible D gene TRBD1, 5 bases. The CDR3 is 13 residues long. V lost 8 bases and J 8 bases, leaving 18 bases between the germline ends. Per the germline V gene, CDR1 is MNHEY and CDR2 is SMNVEV (reference sequence).

This clonotype has ten or more counts. This chain connects TRBV7-6 to TRBJ2-5; TRBD1 agrees at 11 bases. After removal of 5 bases from V and 0 bases from J, the junction contained 5 bases not matched to a gene. The CDR3 is 16 residues long. Per germline, CDR1 SGHVS and CDR2 FNYEAQ. CDR3 loop: CASSPWTGGNQETQYF. The CDR3 region has the DNA TGTGCCAGCAGCCCTTGGACAGGGGGCAACCAAGAGACCCAGTACTTC.

This clonotype was observed many times. The CDR3 reads CASSVLEGSETQYF. CDR3 nucleotides: TGTGCCAGCAGCGTTTTAGAGGGTTCGGAGACCCAGTACTTC. The chain is built from TRBV9 and TRBJ2-5, with TRBD2 as a possible D gene (5 bases). V dropped 2 bases and J dropped 5 bases, with 13 bases sitting between them. The CDR3 consists of 14 residues. The germline CDR1 and CDR2 sequences are SGDLS and YYNGEE.